A single sample is the source of the 21 T cell receptor beta chains below, sequenced in a study of shared clonotypes between healthy human individuals. The assay was immunoSEQ multiplex PCR, and TCRdb's table has in-frame clones only and misses some. The table shows 550,000 to 850,000 clones, with approximately 79% occurring only once. The source material was memory CD4+ T cells sorted from blood. The subset: CD45RA-negative fraction. All receptors come from a woman aged 30 to 39 in good health.

The chain combines TRBV19 with TRBJ2-5; no definite D call. Germline V CDR1 and CDR2: LNHDA, SQIVND (reference sequence). Trimming removed 4 bases at V and 1 base at J, with 4 bases between. The CDR3 runs 12 residues. The CDR3 protein is CASSNRQETQYF. Written as DNA, the CDR3 is TGTGCCAGTAGTAACCGCCAAGAGACCCAGTACTTC.

The sample holds a few counts of this clone. The sample holds other DNA sequences that translate to the same CDR3. J is TRBJ2-3 and V is TRBV29-1, with D unresolved. V dropped 3 bases and J dropped 1 base, with 5 bases sitting between them. The CDR3 runs to 12 residues. CDR1 is SQVTM and CDR2 is ANQGSEA in the germline V gene. CDR3 nucleotides: TGCAGCGTTGACCAGGGCACAGATACGCAGTATTTT. As protein: CSVDQGTDTQYF.

The chain uses TRBV25-1 and TRBJ1-1; no definite D call. V lost 4 bases and J 0 bases, leaving 9 bases between the germline ends. Germline V gene sequence: CDR1 MGHDK, CDR2 SYGVNS. The CDR3 has 14 amino acids. The CDR3 here is CASSAHFMNTEAFF. CDR3 in DNA: TGTGCCAGCAGTGCGCATTTCATGAACACTGAAGCTTTCTTT.

The chain joins TRBV7-9 to TRBJ1-1, with D perhaps matching TRBD1 (5 bases). Germline V gene sequence: CDR1 SEHNR, CDR2 FQNEAQ (reference sequence). Trimming took 4 bases from V and 1 from J, leaving 16 bases between them. The CDR3 is 16 residues long. The CDR3 region has the DNA TGTGCCAGCAGCTCCCGTGCCTCGGGGCCGAACACTGAAGCTTTCTTT. Its protein is CASSSRASGPNTEAFF.

V is TRBV4-1 and J is TRBJ1-5; unclear D gene. Germline V gene data show CDR1 as MGHRA and CDR2 as YSYEKL. The CDR3 totals 15 residues. The V end lost 1 base, the J end lost 0 bases, and 7 bases lay between the germline ends. The CDR3 nucleotides are TGCGCCAGCAGCCAAGTGAGAGGTAGCAATCAGCCCCAGCATTTT. It yields the protein CASSQVRGSNQPQHF.

The V call is TRBV5-1, the J call TRBJ2-1; 13 positions match TRBD2. The CDR3 runs to 18 residues. Germline assignment: CDR1 SGHRS and CDR2 YFSETQ. Unmatched junction bases numbered 6, after V lost 0 bases and J lost 3 bases. CDR3 protein: CASSLAGTSGMGYNEQFF. The CDR3 nucleotides read TGCGCCAGCAGCTTGGCCGGGACTAGCGGGATGGGCTACAATGAGCAGTTCTTC.

The rearrangement joins TRBV29-1 to TRBJ1-1; D might be TRBD1 (6 bases). Deletions cut 4 bases from V and 2 bases from J, with 11 bases between. The CDR3 is 13 amino acids. The germline gives CDR1 SQVTM, CDR2 ANQGSEA. This CDR3 is CSVGTEINTEAFF. CDR3 bases: TGCAGCGTTGGGACAGAGATAAACACTGAAGCTTTCTTT.

This clone has just one count. The genes are TRBV11-2 and TRBJ2-7, with D possibly matching TRBD1 (6 bases). CDR3 size: 14 residues. Germline assignment: CDR1 SGHAT and CDR2 FQNNGV. Trimming cost V 4 bases and J 2 bases, with 12 bases left between them. The CDR3 protein is CASSSTGLPYEQYF. The DNA of the CDR3 is TGTGCCAGCAGCTCTACAGGGCTTCCCTACGAGCAGTACTTC.

This rearrangement joins TRBV4-2 to TRBJ1-4, with 9 bases matching TRBD1. Per the germline V gene, CDR1 is LGHNA and CDR2 is YNFKEQ. The CDR3 sequence is 16 residues long. V gave up 3 bases and J gave up 5 bases; unmatched junction bases: 7. CDR3 nucleotide sequence: TGTGCCAGCAGCCACGGTCCGGGACAGGGAAATGAAAAACTGTTTTTT. Translation gives CASSHGPGQGNEKLFF.

This sequence joins TRBV18 and TRBJ2-2; D call uncertain. The germline V gene has CDR1 KGHSH and CDR2 LQKENI. Between the trimmed V and J ends, which lost 1 base and 5 bases, there was a span of 8 bases. There are 14 residues in the CDR3. The CDR3 sequence is CASSPHGDTGELFF. CDR3 DNA sequence: TGTGCCAGCTCACCACACGGCGATACCGGGGAGCTGTTTTTT.

The chain recombines TRBV4-1 with TRBJ2-1; 7 nucleotides line up with TRBD2. This CDR3 is built from 14 residues. Germline values: CDR1 MGHRA, CDR2 YSYEKL. With V trimmed by 3 bases and J by 4 bases, 3 bases remained unmatched. This chain's CDR3 is CASSHPRGYNEQFF. In DNA form, the CDR3 reads TGCGCCAGCAGCCATCCGCGGGGGTACAATGAGCAGTTCTTC.

V is TRBV18 and J is TRBJ2-3, with 10 bases matching TRBD2. The trim removed 0 bases at V and 0 bases at J, leaving 6 bases unmatched. The CDR3 loop spans 18 amino acids. Germline CDR1 KGHSH, CDR2 LQKENI. Here the CDR3 reads CASSPPSGRGSSTDTQYF. The CDR3 region has the DNA TGTGCCAGCTCACCACCAAGCGGGAGGGGATCTAGCACAGATACGCAGTATTTT.

V gene TRBV5-1 combines with J gene TRBJ2-5; D tentatively fits TRBD1 or TRBD2 (5 bases each). This CDR3 has 16 amino acids. Germline V CDR1 and CDR2: SGHRS, YFSETQ. Trimming shortened V by 5 bases and J by 5 bases, and 22 bases separated the two germline ends. This chain's CDR3 is CASSHPAGQGRETQYF. The CDR3, as DNA: TGCGCCAGCAGTCATCCCGCGGGTCAGGGCCGGGAGACCCAGTACTTC.

The chain recombines TRBV2 with TRBJ2-1; D possibly corresponds to TRBD2 (5 bases). In germline, CDR1 is SNHLY, CDR2 FYNNEI. This CDR3 is 15 amino acids long. Between the trimmed V and J ends, which lost 3 bases and 3 bases, there was a span of 12 bases. The CDR3 DNA follows: TGTGCCAGCAGTGATTTAGGACTGGACTACAATGAGCAGTTCTTC. Translation gives CASSDLGLDYNEQFF. Looking up the rest from reference TRBV2 and TRBJ2-1 gives the full variable domain: EPEVTQTPSHQVTQMGQEVILRCVPISNHLYFYWYRQILGQKVEFLVSFYNNEISEKSEIFDDQFSVERPDGSNFTLKIRSTKLEDSAMYFCASSDLGLDYNEQFFGPGTRLTVL.

The chain has TRBV28 and TRBJ2-1; tentatively, D is TRBD1 (5 bases). Germline CDR1 MDHEN, CDR2 SYDVKM. CDR3 length: 16 residues. V shed 5 bases and J shed 6 bases, with 20 bases lying between them. DNA for the CDR3: TGTGCCAGCAGTCCCATGGGGCTAGGGATACCCAATGAGCAGTTCTTC. It encodes CASSPMGLGIPNEQFF.

The CDR3 bases are TGTGCCAGCAGTTCGATCCTACTAGCGGGAGTCTCAGATACGCAGTATTTT. This gives the protein CASSSILLAGVSDTQYF. The chain joins TRBV27 to TRBJ2-3; TRBD2 matches at 11 bases. Germline V CDR1 and CDR2: MNHEY, SMNVEV (reference sequence). This CDR3 is 17 amino acids long. Trimming removed 4 bases from V and 4 bases from J; junction bases left unmatched: 10.

Only one count was recorded for this clone. This chain uses TRBV7-9 with TRBJ2-6; D unclear. This CDR3 has 15 residues. Per the germline V gene, CDR1 is SEHNR and CDR2 is FQNEAQ (reference sequence). Trimming pared 5 bases from V and 4 bases from J, leaving 12 bases between. CDR3 sequence (DNA): TGTGCCAGCAGCCCCCGTTGGGCCGGGGCCAACGTCCTGACTTTC. Its protein is CASSPRWAGANVLTF.

CDR3 amino acids: CASSLGDRKFEAFF. The CDR3 coding sequence is TGTGCCAGCAGCTTAGGGGACCGCAAATTTGAAGCTTTCTTT. The rearrangement joins TRBV7-2 to TRBJ1-1; D perhaps matches TRBD1 (5 bases). CDR3 size: 14 residues. Per germline, CDR1 SGHTA and CDR2 FQGNSA. Trimming cost V 1 base and J 7 bases, with 13 bases left between them.

The V and J genes are TRBV7-9 and TRBJ2-1; D ambiguous. This CDR3 region has 14 residues. CDR1 SEHNR and CDR2 FQNEAQ come from the germline V gene (reference sequence). V lost 0 bases and J 3 bases, leaving 6 bases between the germline ends. CDR3 sequence: CASSLAVFYNEQFF. CDR3 bases: TGTGCCAGCAGCTTAGCGGTTTTCTACAATGAGCAGTTCTTC.

The genes are TRBV4-2 and TRBJ2-1, with 10 bases lining up with TRBD2. The V and J ends lost 6 bases and 2 bases, in that order; junction bases with no gene match: 10. The CDR3 totals 17 residues. Per germline, CDR1 LGHNA and CDR2 YNFKEQ. As DNA, the CDR3 is TGTGCCAGCAGAGCGGGAGGGCCCTCTATAGCCTACAATGAGCAGTTCTTC. Protein product: CASRAGGPSIAYNEQFF.

Regarding this clone: This sample includes further DNA sequences coding for the same CDR3. The V call is TRBV6-5, the J call TRBJ1-5; tentative D call: TRBD1 (5 bases). The length of the CDR3 is 15 residues. Trimming cost V 6 bases and J 0 bases, with 12 bases left between them. CDR1 and CDR2 from the germline V gene are MNHEY and SVGAGI. Written as DNA, the CDR3 is TGTGCCAGCAGGAGGGGAGGGAATAGCAATCAGCCCCAGCATTTT. Its protein product is CASRRGGNSNQPQHF.